This note documents a single TCR beta chain sequence. Its cognate antigen is unknown. The record originates from a study of graft-versus-host responses after intestinal transplantation. Study details: All recipients were transplanted with multivisceral, liver-intestinal, or isolated intestinal grafts. Following induction with anti-thymocyte globulin, all recipients were given tacrolimus and steroids for approximately three years.

Only in-frame clones appear in the TCRdb table, and some are missing; sequencing was by immunoSEQ multiplex PCR. The data hold tens of thousands of clones, with 94% observed a single time. This CDR3 contains 15 residues. V was pared by 2 bases and J by 2 bases, with 10 bases between. Germline V gene data show CDR1 as ENHRY and CDR2 as SYGVKD. Whole-study findings and limits: Among recipient marrow samples, GvH clones were found; some appeared first in ileum or blood.

The input for sequencing was unstimulated CD4+ T cells sorted from spleen or lymph node cells, taken before transplant. The chain recombines TRBV10-3 with TRBJ2-1; TRBD2 is a possible D gene (6 bases). This TCR was sampled from a human donor who was the organ donor for an intestinal transplant. The DNA of the CDR3 is TGTGCCATCAGTGAGCGGGGGATAACCTACAATGAGCAGTTCTTC. Its protein is CAISERGITYNEQFF.